The 18 T cell receptor beta chains listed next were all sequenced from one sample in a study of cytomegalovirus exposure and HLA in healthy donors. Vbeta (60) and Jbeta (13) primers were used in the PCR. Measured with immunoSEQ multiplex PCR; TCRdb has only the in-frame clones, and not every one. This sample has about 270,000 clones; roughly two thirds occur once, and the top ten carry around 2.3%. The sample consisted of PBMCs. These receptors were collected from a female donor in good health and CMV-seronegative.

There are a few counts of this clone. The chain joins TRBV9 to TRBJ2-3, with 7 bases identical to TRBD1. Germline assignment: CDR1 SGDLS and CDR2 YYNGEE. The junction had 11 bases not matched to a gene; V was cut back by 3 bases and J by 4 bases. CDR3 length: 16 amino acids. The CDR3 DNA is TGTGCCAGCAGCGCCTTAGGGGGCTTAACACCAGATACGCAGTATTTT. Protein sequence: CASSALGGLTPDTQYF.

The rearrangement links TRBV7-9 to TRBJ2-7; 8 nucleotides agree with TRBD1. V trimming: 5 bases; J trimming: 2 bases; junction bases outside the gene matches: 11. The CDR3 totals 16 residues. CDR1 is SEHNR and CDR2 is FQNEAQ in the germline V gene (reference sequence). CDR3 amino acids: CASSPPRQGKTYEQYF. CDR3 bases: TGTGCCAGCAGCCCCCCGAGACAGGGGAAGACCTACGAGCAGTACTTC. Full variable domain (missing parts from reference TRBV7-9 and TRBJ2-7): DTGVSQNPRHKITKRGQNVTFRCDPISEHNRLYWYRQTLGQGPEFLTYFQNEAQLEKSRLLSDRFSAERPKGSFSTLEIQRTEQGDSAMYLCASSPPRQGKTYEQYFGPGTRLTVT.

The J gene is TRBJ2-7, the V gene TRBV7-9, with D maybe TRBD2 (7 bases). Trimming took off 3 bases at V and 3 bases at J, with 18 bases between the two ends. The CDR3 spans 16 residues. The germline V gene encodes CDR1 SEHNR and CDR2 FQNEAQ (reference sequence). This CDR3 is CASSFDLGGGGYEQYF. CDR3 nucleotides: TGTGCCAGCAGCTTTGACCTCGGGGGAGGGGGCTACGAGCAGTACTTC.

The chain is built from TRBV29-1 and TRBJ2-6; weak D call: TRBD2 (5 bases). V lost 4 bases and J 2 bases, leaving 12 bases between the germline ends. This CDR3 contains 15 residues. Germline V gives CDR1 SQVTM, CDR2 ANQGSEA. The CDR3 sequence is CSVVGREAGANVLTF. In DNA form, the CDR3 reads TGCAGCGTTGTGGGGAGAGAGGCTGGGGCCAACGTCCTGACTTTC.

This CDR3 is CASSLGTGGDDEQYF. CDR3 nucleotide sequence: TGCGCCAGCAGCTTGGGAACAGGGGGTGACGACGAGCAGTACTTC. The chain carries TRBV5-1 and TRBJ2-7, with 8 bases aligning to TRBD1. This CDR3 spans 15 amino acids. The germline gives CDR1 SGHRS, CDR2 YFSETQ. Losses at the gene ends were 0 bases for V and 5 bases for J; bases not matched to a gene: 7.

The chain recombines TRBV5-1 with TRBJ2-1, with 13 bases identical to TRBD2. Germline V gene lookup returns CDR1 SGHRS and CDR2 YFSETQ. The CDR3 loop spans 17 amino acids. Unmatched junction bases numbered 9, after V lost 4 bases and J lost 5 bases. The CDR3 nucleotides read TGCGCCAGCAGCCCCGGGACTAGCGGGATGGGGCACAATGAGCAGTTCTTC. Its protein product is CASSPGTSGMGHNEQFF.

CDR3: CASTRGTSDYNEQFF. For the CDR3, the DNA is TGTGCCAGCACGCGGGGGACTAGCGACTACAATGAGCAGTTCTTC. The chain employs TRBV6-1 and TRBJ2-1; 10 positions match TRBD2. The trim removed 7 bases at V and 3 bases at J, leaving 6 bases unmatched. Germline CDR1 and CDR2: MNHNS and SASEGT. This CDR3 contains 15 residues.

The rearrangement links TRBV7-8 to TRBJ2-7, with a weak D call TRBD1 (5 bases). The CDR3 runs 14 residues. Germline V gene lookup returns CDR1 SGHVS and CDR2 FQNEAQ. Trimming stripped 4 bases from V and 2 bases from J, with 12 bases between. The CDR3 DNA sequence: TGTGCCAGCAGCTCTTGGACATACCCCTACGAGCAGTACTTC. Residues: CASSSWTYPYEQYF.

This chain connects TRBV15 to TRBJ1-1; 8 bases are shared with TRBD1. The CDR3 loop spans 17 amino acids. Germline values: CDR1 LNHNV, CDR2 YYDKDF (reference sequence). V dropped 0 bases and J dropped 0; count of bases not matched to a gene: 6. The CDR3: CATSREGTGPMNTEAFF. DNA for the CDR3: TGTGCCACCAGCAGAGAGGGGACAGGTCCAATGAACACTGAAGCTTTCTTT. Variable domain in full (rest from reference TRBV15 and TRBJ1-1): DAMVIQNPRYQVTQFGKPVTLSCSQTLNHNVMYWYQQKSSQAPKLLFHYYDKDFNNEADTPDNFQSRRPNTSFCFLDIRSPGLGDTAMYLCATSREGTGPMNTEAFFGQGTRLTVV.

In this sample, this clone turned up once. The chain is built from TRBV5-8 and TRBJ1-5; tentatively, D is TRBD1 (5 bases). CDR3 length: 15 residues. V was clipped by 0 bases and J by 4 bases, with 11 bases between them. Germline loops: CDR1 SGHTS, CDR2 YDEGEE. The CDR3 sequence is CASSLAQVWNQPQHF. In DNA form, the CDR3 reads TGTGCCAGCAGCTTGGCACAGGTTTGGAATCAGCCCCAGCATTTT.

Remarks on this clone: Germline and junction disagree at one end, which may indicate a read error. This chain joins TRBV7-9 and TRBJ2-3; D remains unclear. The CDR3 is 15 amino acids. Germline lookup yields CDR1 SEHNR and CDR2 FQNEAQ (reference sequence). CDR3 bases: TGTTCCAGCAGCTTATATGGCGGAAGCACAGATACGCAGTATTTT. The encoded protein is CSSSLYGGSTDTQYF.

This clone was seen only a few times. The chain recombines TRBV11-1 with TRBJ2-1, with TRBD2 identical over 9 bases. This CDR3 spans 16 amino acids. V was pared by 5 bases and J by 5 bases, with 10 bases of the junction left unmatched. Looked up from germline, CDR1 is SGHAT and CDR2 is FQDESV (reference sequence). In DNA form, the CDR3 reads TGTGCCAGCAGCCGGGCCGTGGCTAGCGGGAACAATGAGCAGTTCTTC. Translated: CASSRAVASGNNEQFF.

This clone was observed once. J is TRBJ2-5 and V is TRBV9, with 8 bases identical to TRBD2. CDR3 length: 14 amino acids. Germline V CDR1 and CDR2: SGDLS, YYNGEE. J was trimmed by 11 bases and V by 2 bases; bases with no gene match: 11. The CDR3 DNA follows: TGTGCCAGCAGCGTCCGAGCGGGAGTGCGGGAGCAGTACTTC. Translated, it gives CASSVRAGVREQYF.

The chain joins TRBV27 to TRBJ2-7, with 11 bases identical to TRBD2. Per the germline V gene, CDR1 is MNHEY and CDR2 is SMNVEV (reference sequence). Losses at the gene ends were 4 bases for V and 6 bases for J; bases not matched to a gene: 5. CDR3 length equals 14 residues. The CDR3 loop is CASSSRLAGREQYF. Written as DNA, the CDR3 is TGTGCCAGCAGTTCCCGACTAGCGGGACGCGAGCAGTACTTC.

This clone was detected only once. The rearrangement links TRBV6-1 to TRBJ2-7; the match to TRBD1 covers 9 bases. The V segment lost 3 bases and the J segment 3 bases; nucleotides outside the gene matches: 3. The CDR3 loop spans 14 amino acids. CDR1 MNHNS and CDR2 SASEGT come from the germline V gene. Here the CDR3 reads CASSEATGGYEQYF. The CDR3 DNA sequence: TGTGCCAGCAGTGAGGCGACAGGGGGCTACGAGCAGTACTTC.

The CDR3 DNA is TGCGCCAGCAGCCATCCTACAGGGGGAATTCGGCCCCAGCATTTT. It codes for CASSHPTGGIRPQHF. The rearrangement links TRBV4-1 to TRBJ1-5; 8 nucleotides line up with TRBD1. V shed 3 bases and J 9 bases; nucleotides not matched to a gene: 10. The CDR3 has 15 residues. Germline values: CDR1 MGHRA, CDR2 YSYEKL.

The chain couples TRBV7-9 to TRBJ1-2; D not resolved. This CDR3 is built from 16 residues. Looked up from germline, CDR1 is SEHNR and CDR2 is FQNEAQ (reference sequence). Trimming took off 4 bases at V and 6 bases at J, with 21 bases between the two ends. This CDR3 is CASSSTQLGGYDGYTF. The DNA of the CDR3 is TGTGCCAGCAGCTCAACCCAATTGGGAGGGTATGATGGCTACACCTTC.

The chain links TRBV6-1 to TRBJ2-3, with D maybe TRBD2 (6 bases). Germline V lookup: CDR1 MNHNS, CDR2 SASEGT. There are 14 residues in the CDR3. Between the trimmed V and J ends, which lost 4 bases and 6 bases, there was a span of 14 bases. CDR3 sequence reads: CASSGGDPTDTQYF. The DNA of the CDR3 is TGTGCCAGCAGTGGGGGGGACCCCACGGATACGCAGTATTTT.